This T cell receptor (beta chain) was sequenced in a study of blood T cell repertoires in COVID-19. Study in general: Donors in the United States, Italy and Spain gave samples during acute or convalescent COVID-19. The analysed material was cDNA or gDNA that came from T cells, B-cell-depleted T cells, or PBMCs.

In the original workflow: The authors estimated nucleated cell counts from reference gene primer amplification. Only in-frame clones appear in the TCRdb table, and some are missing; sequencing was by immunoSEQ multiplex PCR. V and J calls and clone size are as listed in that table; D and trimming were resolved from the DNA. Among fewer than 55,000 clones, around nine tenths were seen once, and the ten largest hold 9%. The sequencing input was peripheral blood. The clonotype was recovered from a man older than 75 with active or convalescent COVID-19.

The CDR3 nucleotides read TGTGCCTGGAGCCCGGGGGAGGGGGAAAAACTGTTTTTT. It yields the protein CAWSPGEGEKLFF. The chain employs TRBV30 and TRBJ1-4; tentatively, D is TRBD1 (5 bases). There are 13 residues in the CDR3. V lost 3 bases and J 8 bases, leaving 13 bases between the germline ends. Germline CDR1 reads GTSNPN; CDR2 reads SVGIG (reference sequence).